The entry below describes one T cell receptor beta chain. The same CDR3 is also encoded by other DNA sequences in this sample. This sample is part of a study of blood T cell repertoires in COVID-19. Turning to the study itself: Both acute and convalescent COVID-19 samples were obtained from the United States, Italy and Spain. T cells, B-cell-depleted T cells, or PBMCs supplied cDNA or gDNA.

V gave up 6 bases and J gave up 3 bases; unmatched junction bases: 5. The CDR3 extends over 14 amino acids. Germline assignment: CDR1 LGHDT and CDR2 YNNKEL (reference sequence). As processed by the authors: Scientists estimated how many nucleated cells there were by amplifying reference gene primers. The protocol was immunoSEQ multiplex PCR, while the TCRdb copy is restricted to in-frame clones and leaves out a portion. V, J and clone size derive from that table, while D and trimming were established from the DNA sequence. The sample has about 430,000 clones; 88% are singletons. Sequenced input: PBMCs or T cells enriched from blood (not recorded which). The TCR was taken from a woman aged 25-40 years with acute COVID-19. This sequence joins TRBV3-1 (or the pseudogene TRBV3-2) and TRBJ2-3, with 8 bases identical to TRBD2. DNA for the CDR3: TGTGCCAGCAGTCGGGGGGGAGGGACAGATACGCAGTATTTT. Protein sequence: CASSRGGGTDTQYF.